This T cell receptor (beta chain) originates from a study of cytomegalovirus exposure and HLA in healthy donors. This CDR3 comprises 15 residues. The V end was cut by 6 bases, the J end by 0 bases, with 15 bases between. The germline V gene encodes CDR1 MNHEY and CDR2 SMNVEV (reference sequence). PCR amplification relied on 60 Vbeta primers (plus 13 Jbeta primers). Produced via immunoSEQ multiplex PCR; TCRdb's table is partial and in-frame only. The sample contains around 130,000 clones, over 80% of which appear only once. The TCR originated in a boy younger than 18 in good health and CMV-seronegative. The rearrangement joins TRBV27 to TRBJ2-7, with D tentatively TRBD2 (5 bases). Sequencing used PBMCs. The CDR3 sequence is CASRVGGLSSYEQYF. CDR3 DNA sequence: TGTGCCAGCAGAGTAGGCGGACTGAGCTCCTACGAGCAGTACTTC.